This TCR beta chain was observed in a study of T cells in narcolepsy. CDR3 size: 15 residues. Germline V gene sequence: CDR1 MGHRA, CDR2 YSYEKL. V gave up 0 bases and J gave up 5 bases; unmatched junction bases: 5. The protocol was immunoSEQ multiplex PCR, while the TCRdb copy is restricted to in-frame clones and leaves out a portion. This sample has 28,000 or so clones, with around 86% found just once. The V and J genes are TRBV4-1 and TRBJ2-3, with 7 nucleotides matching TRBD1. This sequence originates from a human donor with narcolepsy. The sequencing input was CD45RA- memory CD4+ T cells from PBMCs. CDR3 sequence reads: CASSQDRGSRDTQYF. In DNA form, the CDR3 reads TGCGCCAGCAGCCAAGACAGGGGGAGTCGAGATACGCAGTATTTT.